What follows describes a single TCR beta chain. Its antigen is not identified. The sample comes from a study of CD8 T cells in ankylosing spondylitis. TCRdb re-analysed the 5' RACE reads in MiXCR, keeping a single row per CDR3 protein. This sample has approximately 400,000 distinct CDR3 sequences; more than 15% occur once, and the top ten carry 1%. Study findings and constraints: One TCR beta motif, made up of fewer than 10 highly homologous variants, appeared characteristic of ankylosing spondylitis blood.

The V end was cut by 2 bases, the J end by 8 bases, with 15 bases between. CDR3 length equals 14 residues. Germline values: CDR1 MNHEY, CDR2 SVGEGT. This chain links TRBV6-2 or TRBV6-3 with TRBJ1-1; no clear D gene. This sequence originates from a male donor with ankylosing spondylitis. Sequencing was carried out using blood, either unsorted or a sorted T cell fraction (not recorded which). The CDR3, as DNA: TGTGCCAGCAGTTACCTCGAGAGGGTAGCGGAAGCTTTCTTT. Residues: CASSYLERVAEAFF.